Presented here are 23 T cell receptor beta chains from one specimen sequenced in a study of cytotoxic CD8 clonotypes in ibrutinib-treated CLL. Profiled with immunoSEQ multiplex PCR; TCRdb holds only in-frame clones, not every one. The profile shows around 130,000 clones, 80% to 85% of them singletons. Sequences were derived from PBMCs, sampled after 24 months of ibrutinib treatment. These receptors were taken from a human donor with chronic lymphocytic leukemia.

The genes are TRBV30 and TRBJ2-7; D tentatively reads TRBD1 or TRBD2 (5 bases each). Per germline, CDR1 GTSNPN and CDR2 SVGIG (reference sequence). The CDR3 has 13 residues. V was pared by 3 bases and J by 2 bases, with 11 bases between. In DNA form, the CDR3 reads TGTGCCTGGAGCTTTGGGACCGCCTACGAGCAGTACTTC. Translating gives CAWSFGTAYEQYF. Full variable domain (outside the CDR3, taken from reference TRBV30 and TRBJ2-7): SQTIHQWPATLVQPVGSPLSLECTVEGTSNPNLYWYRQAAGRGLQLLFYSVGIGQISSEVPQNLSASRPQDRQFILSSKKLLLSDSGFYLCAWSFGTAYEQYFGPGTRLTVT.

J is TRBJ1-1 and V is TRBV5-6; no clear D. Per the germline V gene, CDR1 is SGHDT and CDR2 is YYEEEE. Trimming pared 6 bases from V and 1 base from J, leaving 10 bases between. The CDR3 covers 13 residues. This CDR3 reads CASTGRGNTEAFF. The CDR3 coding sequence is TGTGCCAGCACCGGCCGAGGGAACACTGAAGCTTTCTTT.

The chain employs TRBV27 and TRBJ1-5; 10 bases match TRBD1. This CDR3 region has 17 residues. The V gene end was trimmed by 8 bases and the J gene end by 4 bases; junction bases not matched to a gene: 14. The germline CDR1 and CDR2 sequences are MNHEY and SMNVEV (reference sequence). The CDR3 loop is CASRIRGDRGRNQPQHF. CDR3 sequence (DNA): TGTGCCAGCCGAATCCGGGGGGACAGGGGTAGAAATCAGCCCCAGCATTTT.

The chain recombines TRBV7-3 with TRBJ2-5, with no clear D. Per the germline V gene, CDR1 is SGHTA and CDR2 is FQGTGA. This CDR3 has 15 residues. V lost 0 bases, J lost 4 bases, and 12 bases lay in between. Written as DNA, the CDR3 is TGTGCCAGCAGCTTAACCCCGTGGGGTGGAGAGACCCAGTACTTC. It translates to CASSLTPWGGETQYF. Supplemented by reference TRBV7-3 and TRBJ2-5, the full variable domain reads GAGVSQTPSNKVTEKGKYVELRCDPISGHTALYWYRQSLGQGPEFLIYFQGTGAADDSGLPNDRFFAVRPEGSVSTLKIQRTERGDSAVYLCASSLTPWGGETQYFGPGTRLLVL.

The J gene is TRBJ2-3, the V gene TRBV11-2, with D possibly being TRBD1 or TRBD2 (5 bases each). Trimming removed 3 bases from V and 0 bases from J, with 7 bases in between. The CDR3 covers 14 residues. Germline V CDR1 and CDR2: SGHAT, FQNNGV. CDR3 nucleotide sequence: TGTGCCAGCAGCTTGGGACGGAGCACAGATACGCAGTATTTT. This encodes CASSLGRSTDTQYF.

J is TRBJ1-4 and V is TRBV11-2; D is ambiguous. The germline CDR1 and CDR2 sequences are SGHAT and FQNNGV. The CDR3 loop spans 16 amino acids. V lost 5 bases, J lost 6 bases, and 19 bases lay in between. CDR3 protein: CASSLSSGEGHEKLFF. The CDR3 DNA is TGTGCCAGCAGCCTGTCGAGCGGGGAGGGCCATGAAAAACTGTTTTTT.

The chain recombines TRBV28 with TRBJ1-5, with D hard to call. Germline loops: CDR1 MDHEN, CDR2 SYDVKM. The CDR3 has 14 residues. Trimming stripped 4 bases from V and 7 bases from J, with 14 bases between. CDR3 coding DNA: TGTGCCAGCAGTTCAACGCTGGGGTTGCAGCCCCAGCATTTT. It yields the protein CASSSTLGLQPQHF.

The V and J genes are TRBV30 and TRBJ1-1, with 7 bases aligning to TRBD1. V shed 2 bases, J shed 4 bases, and the junction held 13 bases outside the gene matches. CDR3 length: 16 residues. CDR1 and CDR2 from the germline V gene are GTSNPN and SVGIG (reference sequence). The CDR3 DNA is TGTGCCTGGAGTCCGAAAGACAGGGCGGTAAGCACTGAAGCTTTCTTT. It is translated as CAWSPKDRAVSTEAFF. The full variable domain, rest sourced from reference TRBV30 and TRBJ1-1, is SQTIHQWPATLVQPVGSPLSLECTVEGTSNPNLYWYRQAAGRGLQLLFYSVGIGQISSEVPQNLSASRPQDRQFILSSKKLLLSDSGFYLCAWSPKDRAVSTEAFFGQGTRLTVV.

V gene TRBV6-1 combines with J gene TRBJ2-5; no definite D call. V was shortened by 7 bases and J by 0 bases, with 6 bases between the two germline ends. CDR3 length: 12 amino acids. Germline V gene data show CDR1 as MNHNS and CDR2 as SASEGT. The CDR3 nucleotides read TGTGCCAGCACGTGGGACCAAGAGACCCAGTACTTC. It yields the protein CASTWDQETQYF.

The chain links TRBV6-5 to TRBJ2-4; TRBD1 is a possible D gene (6 bases). V lost 5 bases and J lost 7, with 15 bases in between. Germline V CDR1 and CDR2: MNHEY, SVGAGI. The CDR3 extends over 14 amino acids. CDR3 DNA: TGTGCCAGCAGTATACAGGGTCAGGGGAACATTCAGTACTTC. The encoded protein is CASSIQGQGNIQYF.

This clone has just a few counts. The chain joins TRBV18 to TRBJ1-4; D is unresolved. This CDR3 is built from 14 residues. Germline V lookup: CDR1 KGHSH, CDR2 LQKENI. The germline V and J ends were trimmed by 1 base and 8 bases, with 11 bases remaining between them. The CDR3 bases are TGTGCCAGCTCACCACAGGGAGATGTAGAAAAACTGTTTTTT. Translated: CASSPQGDVEKLFF.

V is TRBV29-1 and J is TRBJ1-1; TRBD1 matches at 8 bases. The germline V gene encodes CDR1 SQVTM and CDR2 ANQGSEA. Losses at the gene ends were 6 bases for V and 6 bases for J; bases not matched to a gene: 9. The CDR3 has 13 residues. CDR3 nucleotide sequence: TGCAGCGTGGACGGGACAGGTCATTCTGAAGCTTTCTTT. Translation gives CSVDGTGHSEAFF.

The rearrangement joins TRBV7-2 to TRBJ1-1; 8 bases are shared with TRBD1. CDR3 length: 16 amino acids. In germline, CDR1 is SGHTA, CDR2 FQGNSA. Trimming cost V 5 bases and J 4 bases; bases outside gene matches: 12. CDR3 DNA sequence: TGTGCCAGCAGCCGAAGGACAGGGATGGTCGGCACTGAAGCTTTCTTT. Protein: CASSRRTGMVGTEAFF.

This clone occurred once. The chain recombines TRBV30 with TRBJ2-1, with D possibly being TRBD2 (7 bases). Trimming removed 0 bases from V and 5 bases from J, with 14 bases in between. The length of the CDR3 is 15 residues. Germline-derived CDR1 and CDR2 are GTSNPN and SVGIG (reference sequence). CDR3 DNA: TGTGCCTGGAGTGTATACGGGGGGCTCGACAATGAGCAGTTCTTC. Amino acid sequence: CAWSVYGGLDNEQFF.

The chain links TRBV9 to TRBJ2-1, with D possibly being TRBD1 (6 bases). This CDR3 is built from 14 residues. Trimming removed 0 bases from V and 5 bases from J, with 9 bases in between. Germline V gene lookup returns CDR1 SGDLS and CDR2 YYNGEE. CDR3 sequence reads: CASSVGAGDNEQFF. CDR3 DNA sequence: TGTGCCAGCAGCGTAGGTGCAGGGGACAATGAGCAGTTCTTC.

V and J are TRBV7-2 and TRBJ2-5; the D call may be TRBD1 or TRBD2 (5 bases each). The CDR3 totals 15 residues. Germline-derived CDR1 and CDR2 are SGHTA and FQGNSA. Trimming cost V 2 bases and J 2 bases, with 12 bases left between them. The CDR3 here is CASSLYGALQETQYF. CDR3 sequence (DNA): TGTGCCAGCAGCTTATACGGGGCTCTACAAGAGACCCAGTACTTC.

The gene calls are TRBV9 and TRBJ2-5; 11 bases match TRBD2. The CDR3 contains 17 residues. CDR1 SGDLS and CDR2 YYNGEE come from the germline V gene. The V gene end was trimmed by 0 bases and the J gene end by 2 bases; junction bases not matched to a gene: 6. The CDR3 here is CASSVGTSGGRQETQYF. CDR3 nucleotide sequence: TGTGCCAGCAGCGTAGGTACTAGCGGGGGACGGCAAGAGACCCAGTACTTC. Filled out from reference TRBV9 and TRBJ2-5, the complete variable domain reads DSGVTQTPKHLITATGQRVTLRCSPRSGDLSVYWYQQSLDQGLQFLIQYYNGEERAKGNILERFSAQQFPDLHSELNLSSLELGDSALYFCASSVGTSGGRQETQYFGPGTRLLVL.

The V call is TRBV5-4, the J call TRBJ2-1; TRBD1 or TRBD2 may be the D gene (6 bases each). Germline V gene lookup returns CDR1 SGHNT and CDR2 YYREEE (reference sequence). The CDR3 is 15 residues long. V lost 0 bases and J 6 bases, leaving 13 bases between the germline ends. CDR3 coding DNA: TGTGCCAGCAGCTTGGTTGGGGGGCTCTCCAATGAGCAGTTCTTC. This sequence encodes CASSLVGGLSNEQFF.

The rearrangement links TRBV18 to TRBJ2-5; D is possibly TRBD2 (5 bases). V lost 3 bases and J 2 bases, leaving 7 bases between the germline ends. This CDR3 has 13 amino acids. Germline V gene sequence: CDR1 KGHSH, CDR2 LQKENI. The CDR3 coding sequence is TGTGCCAGCTCACCCGGGGAGCAAGAGACCCAGTACTTC. This sequence encodes CASSPGEQETQYF.

This rearrangement joins TRBV28 to TRBJ2-3, with 13 bases identical to TRBD2. The V segment lost 5 bases and the J segment 2 bases; nucleotides outside the gene matches: 4. The CDR3 totals 16 residues. Looked up from germline, CDR1 is MDHEN and CDR2 is SYDVKM. The CDR3 sequence: CASSKLAGGPTDTQYF. DNA of the CDR3: TGTGCCAGCAGTAAACTAGCGGGGGGGCCCACAGATACGCAGTATTTT. Full variable domain (remainder filled in from reference TRBV28 and TRBJ2-3): DVKVTQSSRYLVKRTGEKVFLECVQDMDHENMFWYRQDPGLGLRLIYFSYDVKMKEKGDIPEGYSVSREKKERFSLILESASTNQTSMYLCASSKLAGGPTDTQYFGPGTRLTVL.

The V gene is TRBV29-1, the J gene TRBJ2-1, with 16 bases identical to TRBD2. Germline trimming cut 4 bases from V and 9 bases from J; bases unmatched to any gene: 6. The CDR3 loop spans 15 amino acids. Germline loops: CDR1 SQVTM, CDR2 ANQGSEA. The CDR3 DNA sequence: TGCAGCGTTGCCGGGACTAGCGGGGGGGCGGGTGAGCAGTTCTTC. Translated, it gives CSVAGTSGGAGEQFF.

The chain couples TRBV19 to TRBJ1-1, with 7 bases aligning to TRBD1. CDR1 is LNHDA, CDR2 SQIVND, per germline (reference sequence). This CDR3 has 16 residues. Trimming removed 7 bases from V and 4 bases from J; junction bases left unmatched: 15. The CDR3 spells CASILTGAGGGTEAFF. The CDR3 DNA sequence: TGTGCCAGTATCTTAACAGGGGCCGGGGGCGGCACTGAAGCTTTCTTT.

This clone has a single count. The chain joins TRBV5-1 to TRBJ2-1; TRBD2 aligns across 11 bases. Germline V gene data show CDR1 as SGHRS and CDR2 as YFSETQ. The V gene end was trimmed by 4 bases and the J gene end by 4 bases; junction bases not matched to a gene: 7. The CDR3 sequence is 16 residues long. The CDR3 region is CASSNQLAGVYNEQFF. CDR3 DNA: TGCGCCAGCAGCAACCAACTAGCGGGGGTTTACAATGAGCAGTTCTTC.